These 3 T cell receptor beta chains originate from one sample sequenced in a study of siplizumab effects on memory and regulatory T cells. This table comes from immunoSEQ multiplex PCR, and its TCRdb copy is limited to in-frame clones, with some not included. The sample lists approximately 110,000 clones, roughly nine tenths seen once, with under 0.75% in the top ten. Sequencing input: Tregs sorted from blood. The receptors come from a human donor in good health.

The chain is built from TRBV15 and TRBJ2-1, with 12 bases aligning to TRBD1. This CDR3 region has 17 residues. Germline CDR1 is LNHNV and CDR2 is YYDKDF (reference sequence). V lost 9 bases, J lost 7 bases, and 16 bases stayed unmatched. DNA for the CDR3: TGTGCCACGCAGCCTAATTTCGGGACAGGGGGCAAGAATGAGCAGTTCTTC. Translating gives CATQPNFGTGGKNEQFF.

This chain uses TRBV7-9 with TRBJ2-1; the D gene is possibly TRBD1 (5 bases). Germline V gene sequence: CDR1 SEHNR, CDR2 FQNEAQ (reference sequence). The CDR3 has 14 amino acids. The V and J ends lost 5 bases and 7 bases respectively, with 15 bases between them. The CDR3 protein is CASSITGRANEQFF. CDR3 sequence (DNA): TGTGCCAGCAGCATAACGGGCAGGGCGAATGAGCAGTTCTTC.

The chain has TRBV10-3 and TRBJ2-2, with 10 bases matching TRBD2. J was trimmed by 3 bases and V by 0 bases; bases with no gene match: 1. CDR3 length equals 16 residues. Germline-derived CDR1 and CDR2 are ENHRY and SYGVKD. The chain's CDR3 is CAISESGLAYTGELFF. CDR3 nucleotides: TGTGCCATCAGTGAGTCGGGACTAGCGTACACCGGGGAGCTGTTTTTT.